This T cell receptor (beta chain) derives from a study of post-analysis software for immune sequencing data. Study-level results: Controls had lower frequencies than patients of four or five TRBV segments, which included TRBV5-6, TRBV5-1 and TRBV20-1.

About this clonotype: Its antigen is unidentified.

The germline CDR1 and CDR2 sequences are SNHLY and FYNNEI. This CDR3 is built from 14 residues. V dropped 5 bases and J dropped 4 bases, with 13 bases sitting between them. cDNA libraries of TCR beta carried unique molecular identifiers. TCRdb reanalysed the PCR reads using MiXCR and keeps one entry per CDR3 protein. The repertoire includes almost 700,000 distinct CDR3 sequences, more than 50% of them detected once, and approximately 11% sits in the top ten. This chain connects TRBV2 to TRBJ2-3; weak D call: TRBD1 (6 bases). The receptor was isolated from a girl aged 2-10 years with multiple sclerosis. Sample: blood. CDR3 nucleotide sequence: TGTGCCAGCAGTCGACAGGCGGCGGCAGATACGCAGTATTTT. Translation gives CASSRQAAADTQYF.